This TCR beta chain appears in the sequencing data of a study of blood T cell repertoires in COVID-19. Sequencing was performed with immunoSEQ multiplex PCR; in TCRdb, only in-frame clones are kept and a portion is missing. The data show about 180,000 clones, with roughly 84% seen just once and over 12% held by the top ten. The V gene end was trimmed by 7 bases and the J gene end by 4 bases; junction bases not matched to a gene: 13. CDR1 is SQVTM and CDR2 is ANQGSEA in the germline V gene. This CDR3 is built from 15 residues. The sequencing input was peripheral blood. This TCR was sampled from a man younger than 35 with active or convalescent COVID-19. This chain uses TRBV29-1 with TRBJ1-1; 9 bases map to TRBD1. The CDR3: CSALGTGGKFTEAFF. The DNA of the CDR3 is TGCAGCGCCCTCGGCACAGGGGGCAAGTTCACTGAAGCTTTCTTT.